This T cell receptor (beta chain) appears in the sequencing data of a study of CD8 T cells in ankylosing spondylitis. Findings and limits, study-wide: In ankylosing spondylitis blood, a motif of roughly 8 highly homologous TCR beta variants appeared characteristic. Relatively scarce in peripheral blood, disease-linked clones were CD8+. Researchers reportedly found disease-linked clones significantly enriched in matched ankylosing spondylitis synovial fluid.

This clonotype was detected ten times or more. The antigen is unknown. The CDR3 has 17 amino acids. As the method for making TCR beta libraries, quantitative 5'-RACE with molecular barcodes was used. Each CDR3 protein is one row after TCRdb ran MiXCR on the 5' RACE reads. The sample has more than 150,000 distinct CDR3 sequences, 11% seen once. Specimen: blood, either unsorted or a sorted T cell fraction (not recorded which). The receptor was derived from a male donor with ankylosing spondylitis or in good health (not recorded which). The chain employs TRBV21-1 and TRBJ1-2; TRBD1, the D gene given by the table, was not confirmed from the DNA. TRBV21-1 is reported as a pseudogene. CDR3 coding DNA: TGTGCCAGCAGCCCTAGGAGCAGGGGGCTTAATAACTATGGCTACACCTTC. Encoded protein: CASSPRSRGLNNYGYTF.